Sequencing of this TCR beta chain was carried out in a study of T cell responses to AZD1222 COVID-19 vaccine. Per the germline V gene, CDR1 is LGHNT and CDR2 is FRNRAP. V lost 6 bases to trimming and J lost 10 bases; unmatched junction nucleotides: 15. CDR3 size: 15 residues. Produced via immunoSEQ multiplex PCR; TCRdb's table is partial and in-frame only. The table includes about 100,000 clones, about 88% detected once. J is TRBJ2-1 and V is TRBV12-5; 7 bases match TRBD2. The material was peripheral blood, obtained on day 0 of AZD1222 vaccination. The receptor was isolated from an adult in good health. The CDR3 is CASGRSPPQAGEQFF. The DNA for the CDR3 is TGTGCTAGTGGCCGCAGCCCCCCCCAAGCGGGGGAGCAGTTCTTC.